The 8 T cell receptor beta chains listed next were all sequenced from one sample in a study of cytomegalovirus exposure and HLA in healthy donors. The PCR ran on 60 Vbeta and 13 Jbeta primers. Clones were sequenced by immunoSEQ multiplex PCR, and TCRdb holds only the in-frame ones, with some missing. The sample records about 140,000 clones, around 80% being singletons. What was sequenced was PBMCs. These receptor sequences come from a male donor in good health and CMV-seronegative.

The chain joins TRBV9 to TRBJ1-3, with 7 nucleotides matching TRBD1. CDR1 is SGDLS, CDR2 YYNGEE, per germline. This CDR3 is built from 16 residues. With V trimmed by 5 bases and J by 4 bases, 12 bases remained unmatched. CDR3 DNA: TGTGCCAGCAGTAACTTCGACAGGGTCGGCGGAAACACCATATATTTT. It yields the protein CASSNFDRVGGNTIYF.

This chain uses TRBV21-1 with TRBJ2-3; the table's TRBD2 call for D was not verified on the DNA. TRBV21-1 is classified as a pseudogene. The CDR3 has 16 residues. The CDR3 region has the DNA TGTGCCAGCAGCAGGACTAGCGGGGGACTCACAGATACGCAGTATTTT. Encoded protein: CASSRTSGGLTDTQYF.

This rearrangement joins TRBV2 to TRBJ2-3; D is perhaps TRBD2 (6 bases). This CDR3 has 20 amino acids. Germline-derived CDR1 and CDR2 are SNHLY and FYNNEI. V dropped 0 bases and J dropped 2 bases, with 24 bases sitting between them. The CDR3 DNA sequence: TGTGCCAGCAGTGAAGCGCTGGCGGGGAGCGGCCATTCTTTCACAGATACGCAGTATTTT. Its translation is CASSEALAGSGHSFTDTQYF.

This clone has just a few counts. The chain uses TRBV9 and TRBJ1-3; D is undetermined. The V gene lost 4 bases and the J gene lost 4 bases, with 9 bases spanning the gap. The germline CDR1 and CDR2 sequences are SGDLS and YYNGEE. This CDR3 comprises 13 residues. The CDR3 sequence: CASSSGIGNTIYF. In DNA, the CDR3 is TGTGCCAGCAGCTCCGGGATAGGAAACACCATATATTTT.

The CDR3 DNA follows: TGTGCCAGCAGCCGGCTATGGCAGGCGGGGAACACCGGGGAGCTGTTTTTT. This sequence encodes CASSRLWQAGNTGELFF. This sequence joins TRBV11-2 and TRBJ2-2, with D perhaps matching TRBD2 (5 bases). Germline V gives CDR1 SGHAT, CDR2 FQNNGV. The CDR3 has 17 residues. V was clipped by 5 bases and J by 1 base, with 17 bases between them.

The gene calls are TRBV25-1 and TRBJ1-1, with D possibly matching TRBD1 (5 bases). CDR1 is MGHDK and CDR2 is SYGVNS in the germline V gene. This CDR3 is built from 16 residues. V was trimmed by 5 bases and J by 1 base, leaving 17 bases between them. The CDR3 DNA is TGTGCCAGCAGTCCCTTAGGGGTTAAAAGGAACACTGAAGCTTTCTTT. Its translation is CASSPLGVKRNTEAFF.

The V and J genes are TRBV29-1 and TRBJ2-3, with D possibly TRBD2 on 6 matching bases. The CDR3 extends over 13 amino acids. V was trimmed by 1 base and J by 7 bases, leaving 12 bases between them. From germline, CDR1 is SQVTM and CDR2 ANQGSEA. Here the CDR3 DNA reads TGCAGCGTTGAAGTTTTCGGGGGAAATACGCAGTATTTT. Its protein is CSVEVFGGNTQYF.

The chain uses TRBV7-2 and TRBJ2-1, with D maybe TRBD1 (6 bases). This CDR3 spans 13 amino acids. Per the germline V gene, CDR1 is SGHTA and CDR2 is FQGNSA. The V end was cut by 3 bases, the J end by 3 bases, with 6 bases between. The CDR3 region has the DNA TGTGCCAGCAGCTTGGACAGCTACAATGAGCAGTTCTTC. Protein sequence: CASSLDSYNEQFF.